The 19 T cell receptor beta chains below all came from one sample that was sequenced in a study of T-cell reconstitution after alpha-beta-depleted transplantation in children. Unique molecular identifiers tagged the TCRbeta library. TCRdb used MiXCR to reprocess the PCR reads, holding one entry per CDR3 protein. This table holds 380,000 or so distinct CDR3 sequences, roughly 15% found once. The specimen comprised PBMCs, sampled from the stem cell graft. Source of these receptors: a human donor who donated a stem cell graft to a child with Fanconi anemia.

A few counts support this clonotype. The rearrangement links TRBV15 to TRBJ1-2; unclear D gene. The V gene's germline CDR1 is LNHNV and CDR2 YYDKDF (reference sequence). V shed 5 bases and J shed 3 bases, with 13 bases lying between them. CDR3 length equals 14 residues. CDR3 in amino acids: CATSPNRAYYGYTF. The CDR3 DNA reads as TGTGCCACCAGCCCTAACCGGGCCTACTATGGCTACACCTTC.

This clonotype has more than one count but fewer than ten. The V and J genes are TRBV5-5 and TRBJ2-7; 13 bases are a match to TRBD2. This CDR3 comprises 16 residues. V was pared by 3 bases and J by 4 bases, with 7 bases of the junction left unmatched. Germline values: CDR1 SGHKS, CDR2 YYEKEE (reference sequence). The DNA of the CDR3 is TGTGCCAGCAGCTACGGACTAGCGGGAGACTCTTACGAGCAGTACTTC. This codes for CASSYGLAGDSYEQYF. Looking up the rest from reference TRBV5-5 and TRBJ2-7 gives the full variable domain: DAGVTQSPTHLIKTRGQQVTLRCSPISGHKSVSWYQQVLGQGPQFIFQYYEKEERGRGNFPDRFSARQFPNYSSELNVNALLLGDSALYLCASSYGLAGDSYEQYFGPGTRLTVT.

This clonotype was picked up a small number of times. The V gene is TRBV24-1, the J gene TRBJ1-1; D is perhaps TRBD1 (6 bases). The CDR3 runs to 12 residues. V was trimmed by 4 bases and J by 5 bases, leaving 7 bases between them. The germline V gene encodes CDR1 KGHDR and CDR2 SFDVKD. The CDR3 spells CATSEGGTEAFF. CDR3 nucleotides: TGTGCCACCAGTGAAGGGGGGACTGAAGCTTTCTTT.

This clonotype was seen at least ten times. J is TRBJ1-5 and V is TRBV7-9, with D perhaps TRBD1 (6 bases). With 0 bases removed from V and 7 bases from J, the gap between germline ends came to 13 bases. Germline lookup yields CDR1 SEHNR and CDR2 FQNEAQ (reference sequence). This CDR3 has 15 amino acids. CDR3 in amino acids: CASSLAGGPGQPQHF. CDR3 nucleotides: TGTGCCAGCAGCTTAGCGGGGGGGCCGGGGCAGCCCCAGCATTTT.

The V and J genes are TRBV10-3 and TRBJ1-2, with a weak D call TRBD1 (6 bases). The germline V gene encodes CDR1 ENHRY and CDR2 SYGVKD. The CDR3 covers 14 residues. Trimming shortened V by 3 bases and J by 4 bases, and 12 bases separated the two germline ends. The CDR3 here is CAISDWTDVYGYTF. In nucleotides, the CDR3 is TGTGCCATCAGTGATTGGACAGACGTCTATGGCTACACCTTC.

This clonotype has only a few counts. The chain is built from TRBV11-2 and TRBJ1-1, with a tentative D call TRBD1 (6 bases). In germline, CDR1 is SGHAT, CDR2 FQNNGV. The CDR3 consists of 15 residues. V shed 1 base and J shed 5 bases, with 14 bases lying between them. The CDR3 sequence is CASSLVRGEGTEAFF. For the CDR3, the DNA is TGTGCCAGCAGCTTAGTCAGGGGCGAGGGGACTGAAGCTTTCTTT.

This clonotype has more than one count but fewer than ten. The V gene is TRBV20-1, the J gene TRBJ1-3; possibly TRBD1 for D (6 bases). V was pared by 6 bases and J by 2 bases, with 8 bases between. Germline CDR1 and CDR2: DFQATT and SNEGSKA (reference sequence). The CDR3 has 12 residues. The DNA of the CDR3 is TGCAGTGCCGGGGGCCCTGGAAACACCATATATTTT. As protein: CSAGGPGNTIYF.

The chain uses TRBV2 and TRBJ2-7, with D tentatively TRBD1 (5 bases). V was pared by 4 bases and J by 5 bases, with 12 bases between. Germline-derived CDR1 and CDR2 are SNHLY and FYNNEI. There are 13 residues in the CDR3. CDR3 protein: CASSVVTADEQYF. In nucleotides, the CDR3 is TGTGCCAGCAGTGTAGTGACAGCAGACGAGCAGTACTTC.

The chain joins TRBV14 to TRBJ1-2; D call uncertain. Per germline, CDR1 SGHDN and CDR2 FVKESK. This CDR3 comprises 13 residues. V lost 1 base and J 8 bases, leaving 11 bases between the germline ends. CDR3 bases: TGTGCCAGCAGCCAAGTCTTGTATGCGGGCTACACCTTC. This gives the protein CASSQVLYAGYTF.

This chain joins TRBV7-2 and TRBJ2-5; unclear D gene. V was clipped by 1 base and J by 5 bases, with 11 bases between them. The germline gives CDR1 SGHTA, CDR2 FQGNSA. The CDR3 loop spans 14 amino acids. The CDR3 region is CASSLVDTVETQYF. CDR3 nucleotides: TGTGCCAGCAGCTTAGTCGATACGGTTGAGACCCAGTACTTC.

This clonotype has only a few counts. The chain uses TRBV5-1 and TRBJ2-6; tentatively, D is TRBD2 (6 bases). The CDR3 is 15 amino acids. The germline V gene has CDR1 SGHRS and CDR2 YFSETQ. The V end was cut by 4 bases, the J end by 0 bases, with 8 bases between. The CDR3, as DNA: TGCGCCAGCAGCGGCGGGGACTCTGGGGCCAACGTCCTGACTTTC. As protein: CASSGGDSGANVLTF.

This clonotype was seen a few times. The chain has TRBV12-3 or TRBV12-4 and TRBJ2-5; tentative D call: TRBD2 (5 bases). The CDR3 consists of 17 residues. The ends were cut back, 5 bases at V and 5 bases at J, with 24 bases in the middle. CDR3 amino acids: CASSPFFVAERGETQYF. CDR3 nucleotides: TGTGCCAGCAGTCCCTTCTTTGTCGCGGAACGCGGGGAGACCCAGTACTTC.

In its sample, this clonotype was seen many times. The chain recombines TRBV12-3 or TRBV12-4 with TRBJ2-3; a possible D gene is TRBD1 (5 bases). The CDR3 totals 14 residues. The V and J ends lost 5 bases and 5 bases respectively, with 14 bases between them. The CDR3 loop reads CASSTPEGEDTQYF. The DNA of the CDR3 is TGTGCCAGCAGTACCCCGGAAGGGGAAGATACGCAGTATTTT.

This clonotype appeared many times. V usage is TRBV7-6 and J usage is TRBJ2-2; D is ambiguous. The length of the CDR3 is 15 residues. Germline assignment: CDR1 SGHVS and CDR2 FNYEAQ. Deletions cut 2 bases from V and 7 bases from J, with 14 bases between. CDR3 bases: TGTGCCAGCAGCTTATTTCGGGTGGTGGACGGGGAGCTGTTTTTT. Its translation is CASSLFRVVDGELFF.

This clonotype came up many times. The chain recombines TRBV5-1 with TRBJ2-2, with a possible D match to TRBD1 (5 bases). The germline gives CDR1 SGHRS, CDR2 YFSETQ. V lost 4 bases and J lost 8, with 15 bases in between. CDR3 length: 14 amino acids. Written as DNA, the CDR3 is TGCGCCAGCAGCCCGGACACCGACGGGGGGGAGCTGTTTTTT. This codes for CASSPDTDGGELFF.

With respect to this clonotype: One end of the junction fails to match germline, which may point to a read error. V is TRBV28 and J is TRBJ2-5; D possibly corresponds to TRBD1 (6 bases). Germline loops: CDR1 MDHEN, CDR2 SYDVKM. The CDR3 contains 13 residues. DNA for the CDR3: TGTGCCAGCAGCACACCGGGACAAGGGACCCAGTACTTC. This codes for CASSTPGQGTQYF.

The chain carries TRBV5-1 and TRBJ1-2, with D unclear. The V end lost 0 bases, the J end lost 6 bases, and 9 bases lay between the germline ends. From germline, CDR1 is SGHRS and CDR2 YFSETQ. The CDR3 loop spans 13 amino acids. The CDR3 is CASSLGVSDGYTF. Written as DNA, the CDR3 is TGCGCCAGCAGCTTGGGGGTTTCGGATGGCTACACCTTC. Filled out from reference TRBV5-1 and TRBJ1-2, the complete variable domain reads KAGVTQTPRYLIKTRGQQVTLSCSPISGHRSVSWYQQTPGQGLQFLFEYFSETQRNKGNFPGRFSGRQFSNSRSEMNVSTLELGDSALYLCASSLGVSDGYTFGSGTRLTVV.

The J gene is TRBJ1-5, the V gene TRBV20-1; TRBD1 might be the D (6 bases). In germline, CDR1 is DFQATT, CDR2 SNEGSKA (reference sequence). The CDR3 sequence is 15 residues long. V lost 3 bases to trimming and J lost 3 bases, with 15 bases between them. The chain's CDR3 is CSASQGSSINQPQHF. CDR3 coding DNA: TGCAGTGCTAGCCAGGGGAGCTCAATCAATCAGCCCCAGCATTTT.

This clonotype was detected ten times or more. The rearrangement uses TRBV20-1 and TRBJ2-3, with 10 bases matching TRBD2. There are 16 residues in the CDR3. The V and J ends lost 0 bases and 5 bases, in that order; junction bases with no gene match: 8. Germline V gives CDR1 DFQATT, CDR2 SNEGSKA (reference sequence). The CDR3 bases are TGCAGTGCTAGAGATCCCCAGCGGGGGGGCAGAGATACGCAGTATTTT. This encodes CSARDPQRGGRDTQYF.